The rows below give T cell receptor beta chains drawn from one sample of a study of CD8 T cells in ankylosing spondylitis. TCRdb independently ran MiXCR on the 5' RACE reads; one entry per CDR3 protein. The sample lists 300,000 to 400,000 distinct CDR3 sequences; approximately 20% were seen once. Sample: blood, either unsorted or a sorted T cell fraction (not recorded which). The receptors shown here come from a male donor with ankylosing spondylitis. Each CDR3 is given with its conserved first and last residue. D genes are given only for firm matches. Clone size is stated in some rows and not others, as once, few, many or a class when expanded.

cdr3_nt cdr3_aa j_call clone_size v_call d_call
TGTGCCAGCAGTTTCCGGGACGACACCGGGGAGCTGTTTTTT CASSFRDDTGELFF TRBJ2-2 NA TRBV27 NA
TGCAGCGCCCTCGTCGGCGGGAACACTGAAGCTTTCTTT CSALVGGNTEAFF TRBJ1-1 NA TRBV29-1 NA
TGTGCCAGCAGTGACTCGACAGACTCCTACGAGCAGTACTTC CASSDSTDSYEQYF TRBJ2-7 NA TRBV25-1 NA
TGTGCCACCAGCTATCCGGGACAGGGGTTAAATGAGCAGTTCTTC CATSYPGQGLNEQFF TRBJ2-1 few TRBV24-1 TRBD1
TGTGCCAGCAGCGTAGGCCCTAGCGAACCCTACGAGCAGTACTTC CASSVGPSEPYEQYF TRBJ2-7 NA TRBV9 NA
TGTGCCAGCAGCCCAGGGGGCTATGGCTACACCTTC CASSPGGYGYTF TRBJ1-2 NA TRBV6-6 TRBD1
TGTGCCAGTAGTATGGGGCTAGCGGGAGGCCATACGCAGTATTTT CASSMGLAGGHTQYF TRBJ2-3 NA TRBV19 TRBD2
TGTGCCAGCAGGGGAGGTGGCCAGACCCAGTACTTC CASRGGGQTQYF TRBJ2-5 once TRBV13 NA
TGCAGTGCTGGGGGACTAGCGGGAGAGGTTCCGGAGCAGTACTTC CSAGGLAGEVPEQYF TRBJ2-7 few TRBV20-1 TRBD2
TGTGCCAGCAGTTTCCACAACCTTGGCGAGCAGTACTTC CASSFHNLGEQYF TRBJ2-7 few TRBV12-3/TRBV12-4 NA
TGTGCCAGCAGCTTAGCGGGCAGCGGGGATTCGATTTCCTACGAGCAGTACTTC CASSLAGSGDSISYEQYF TRBJ2-7 once TRBV7-2 TRBD2
TGTGCCAGCAGTTTCGAGGGAGGCGCCTACGAGCAGTACTTC CASSFEGGAYEQYF TRBJ2-7 NA TRBV28 NA
TGTGCCAGCAGCTTAGCGCGGCGAGGGACAGGATCGTTCTTC CASSLARRGTGSFF TRBJ2-1 NA TRBV7-8 TRBD1
TGTGCCAGCAGTCCGACAGACTACGAGCAGTACTTC CASSPTDYEQYF TRBJ2-7 many TRBV7-9 NA
TGTGCCAGCAGTTACTCGGTAGGGAACGACGTGGCTTTCTTT CASSYSVGNDVAFF TRBJ1-1 few TRBV6-5 NA
TGCAGTGCTAGTAGGGGCTGGGGTGAAAAACTGTTTTTT CSASRGWGEKLFF TRBJ1-4 NA TRBV20-1 NA
TGCAGTGCTCGGGGGGGGAGGGCCTTCGCCGGGGAGCTGTTTTTT CSARGGRAFAGELFF TRBJ2-2 few TRBV20-1 TRBD2
TGTGCCAGCAGCTTTTTAGCGGGCGGGTCTCATGAGCAGTTCTTC CASSFLAGGSHEQFF TRBJ2-1 few TRBV11-3 TRBD2
TGCAGCGTAGCAAAGGGAGCGGGAGGGGCAGATACGCAGTATTTT CSVAKGAGGADTQYF TRBJ2-3 many TRBV29-1 TRBD2
TGTGCCAGCTCACCACAGAACTACAATGAGCAGTTCTTC CASSPQNYNEQFF TRBJ2-1 NA TRBV18 NA
TGTGCCAGTACTTCTCAGGTGAACACCGGGGAGCTGTTTTTT CASTSQVNTGELFF TRBJ2-2 once TRBV19 NA
TGTGCCAGCAGTGCCGGGACCCAGTACTTC CASSAGTQYF TRBJ2-5 many TRBV12-3/TRBV12-4 NA
TGCGCCAGCAGCCCGGCGGTTAGTGGGGGAACTGAAGCTTTCTTT CASSPAVSGGTEAFF TRBJ1-1 NA TRBV5-1 NA
TGTGCCAGCAGCCAATACAGGGGCGCCGTCCTCACTGAAGCTTTCTTT CASSQYRGAVLTEAFF TRBJ1-1 NA TRBV5-6 TRBD1
TGTGCCAGCGCCGGGCTGTCTTTCGGTGAGCAGTTCTTC CASAGLSFGEQFF TRBJ2-1 few TRBV2 NA
TGCGCCAGCAGCCCCCCGGGTGGGGGATCTACTGAAGCTTTCTTT CASSPPGGGSTEAFF TRBJ1-1 few TRBV5-1 NA
TGCGCCAGCAGCCCGCTAGCGGAGTCCTACGAGCAGTACTTC CASSPLAESYEQYF TRBJ2-7 NA TRBV5-1 TRBD2
TGTGCCAGCAGCTTCCCTTACGAGCAGTACTTC CASSFPYEQYF TRBJ2-7 NA TRBV7-3 NA
TGTGCCAGCAGCCTGACGGATTCTGGGGCCAACGTCCTGACTTTC CASSLTDSGANVLTF TRBJ2-6 few TRBV3-1 NA
TGTGCCAGCAGTTTATGGGGTGGGGATAAGGAGCAGTTCTTC CASSLWGGDKEQFF TRBJ2-1 many TRBV27 NA
TGTGCCACCACTACTAGCGGAGGAGATACGCAGTATTTT CATTTSGGDTQYF TRBJ2-3 NA TRBV24-1 TRBD2
TGTGCCAGCAGCCAAGATCGGTTTGAGCAGTTCTTC CASSQDRFEQFF TRBJ2-1 NA TRBV4-2 NA
TGCAGTGCTAACCACCCGACAGGCGACCAAGAGACCCAGTACTTC CSANHPTGDQETQYF TRBJ2-5 NA TRBV20-1 NA
TGTGCCAGCAGCCAAGAGGGGCTGAGTGATGAGCAGTTCTTC CASSQEGLSDEQFF TRBJ2-1 NA TRBV3-1 NA
TGTGCCAGCAGTTACTCGAGTCGGAACCAAGAGACCCAGTACTTC CASSYSSRNQETQYF TRBJ2-5 NA TRBV6-5 NA
TGTGCGAGCGAGCGGGGCACCGGGGAGCTGTTTTTT CASERGTGELFF TRBJ2-2 NA TRBV6-2/TRBV6-3 TRBD2
TGTGCCAGCAGTTACTTTCCGGGACTCCCGGTGAATGAGCAGTTCTTC CASSYFPGLPVNEQFF TRBJ2-1 NA TRBV6-5 NA
TGTGCCACCAGTCAAGGGCGGGCTAGCGGTTACAATGAGCAGTTCTTC CATSQGRASGYNEQFF TRBJ2-1 NA TRBV24-1 TRBD2
TGTGCCAGCAGTTCGTCAGGCAGAAATTCACCCCTCCACTTT CASSSSGRNSPLHF TRBJ1-6 many TRBV12-3/TRBV12-4 NA
TGTGCCAGCAGTGACTCGAATCCTCCTCTCCTGGGGAATAATTCACCCCTCCACTTT CASSDSNPPLLGNNSPLHF TRBJ1-6 few TRBV6-4 NA